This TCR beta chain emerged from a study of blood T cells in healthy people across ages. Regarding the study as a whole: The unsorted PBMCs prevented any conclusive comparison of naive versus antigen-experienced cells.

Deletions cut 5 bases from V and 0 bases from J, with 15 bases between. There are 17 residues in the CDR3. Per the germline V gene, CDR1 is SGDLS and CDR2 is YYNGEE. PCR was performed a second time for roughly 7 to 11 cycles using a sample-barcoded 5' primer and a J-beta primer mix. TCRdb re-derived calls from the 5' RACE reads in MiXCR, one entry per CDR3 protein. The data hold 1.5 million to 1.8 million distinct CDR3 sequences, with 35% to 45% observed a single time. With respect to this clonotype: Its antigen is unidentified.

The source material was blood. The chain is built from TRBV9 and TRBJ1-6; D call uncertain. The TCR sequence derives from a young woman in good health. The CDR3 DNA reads TGTGCCAGCAGTTCCGATGACGGAAGCTCCTATAATTCACCCCTCCACTTT. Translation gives CASSSDDGSSYNSPLHF.